These T cell receptor beta chains were read from a single sample in a study of blood T cell repertoires in COVID-19. Profiling relied on immunoSEQ multiplex PCR, and the TCRdb table lists in-frame clones only, not all of them. The table shows 150,000 to 200,000 clones, with around three quarters occurring only once. Sequenced sample: peripheral blood. These receptors were obtained from a man between 60 and 70 years old with acute or convalescent COVID-19. The CDR3 runs from the conserved cysteine through the conserved F or W. The D gene is left open where the match is weak. Size tells how often a clone was seen (once, few, many) or the class of an expanded clone, and some rows leave it out.

size: .; V: TRBV5-6; D: TRBD1; J: TRBJ1-5; DNA: TGTGCCAGCACCGGACAGGGAAGGGATCAGCCCCAGCATTTT; CDR3: CASTGQGRDQPQHF
size: .; V: TRBV24-1; D: TRBD2; J: TRBJ2-3; DNA: TGTGCCACCAGTGACCCCGGGGGGGGCCCGCGAACAGATACGCAGTATTTT; CDR3: CATSDPGGGPRTDTQYF
size: .; V: TRBV29-1; D: .; J: TRBJ2-1; DNA: TGCAGCGTTGGTCCTGGGGGGGCTAATGAGCAGTTCTTC; CDR3: CSVGPGGANEQFF
size: .; V: TRBV5-6; D: TRBD2; J: TRBJ2-3; DNA: TGTGCCAGCAGCTTCCCAGCGGGGGGCACAGATACGCAGTATTTT; CDR3: CASSFPAGGTDTQYF
size: .; V: TRBV7-2; D: .; J: TRBJ1-1; DNA: TGTGCCAGCAGCTTGGTTTCGGACACTGAAGCTTTCTTT; CDR3: CASSLVSDTEAFF
size: once; V: TRBV19; D: .; J: TRBJ2-5; DNA: TGTGCCAGTAGTACCCCGGGGCGGGGCCCCGAGAGAGAGACCCAGTACTTC; CDR3: CASSTPGRGPERETQYF
size: .; V: TRBV6-1; D: TRBD1; J: TRBJ1-2; DNA: TGTGCCAGCAGTGATGTGGGACAGATTAACTATGGCTACACCTTC; CDR3: CASSDVGQINYGYTF
size: .; V: TRBV24-1; D: TRBD1; J: TRBJ1-3; DNA: TGTGCCACCAGTGACCGGACAGGGAGGTGTGGAAACACCATATATTTT; CDR3: CATSDRTGRCGNTIYF
size: .; V: TRBV12-3/TRBV12-4; D: .; J: TRBJ2-1; DNA: TGTGCCAGCAGCAGGGCCGGTGAGCAGTTCTTC; CDR3: CASSRAGEQFF
size: .; V: TRBV5-1; D: .; J: TRBJ2-7; DNA: TGCGCCAGCAGCTTGCACAGCCTAAGATACGAGCAGTACTTC; CDR3: CASSLHSLRYEQYF
size: .; V: TRBV18; D: TRBD1; J: TRBJ2-1; DNA: TGTGCCAGCTCACCCGGACAGGATGAGCAGTTCTTC; CDR3: CASSPGQDEQFF
size: once; V: TRBV5-5; D: .; J: TRBJ1-3; DNA: TGTGCCAGCAGCGTCGGGACTCTCTTAGGAAACACCATATATTTT; CDR3: CASSVGTLLGNTIYF
size: .; V: TRBV13; D: TRBD2; J: TRBJ2-7; DNA: TGTGCCAGCAGCTTAGAGGCTCCAGGGGTAGCGGGGGCAGTCTACGAGCAGTACTTC; CDR3: CASSLEAPGVAGAVYEQYF
size: .; V: TRBV12-3/TRBV12-4; D: TRBD1; J: TRBJ1-1; DNA: TGTGCCAGCAGCCAACCCCCCGACAGGGGAGCTTTCTTT; CDR3: CASSQPPDRGAFF
size: .; V: TRBV25-1; D: TRBD1; J: TRBJ1-2; DNA: TGTGCCAGCAGTGGATTTGGAGGACAGGAAGGCAACTATGGCTACACCTTC; CDR3: CASSGFGGQEGNYGYTF
size: .; V: TRBV9; D: .; J: TRBJ1-4; DNA: TGTGCCAGCAGCGGGGGCTTACCTGCAACTAATGAAAAACTGTTTTTT; CDR3: CASSGGLPATNEKLFF
size: few; V: TRBV7-2; D: .; J: TRBJ2-7; DNA: TGTGCCAGCAGCGTCTCTGTTGGCGGGACCTTCCCCTACGAGCAGTACTTC; CDR3: CASSVSVGGTFPYEQYF
size: .; V: TRBV29-1; D: TRBD1; J: TRBJ1-4; DNA: TGCAGCGGGAGGACAGGGGATGAAAAACTGTTTTTT; CDR3: CSGRTGDEKLFF
size: .; V: TRBV19; D: TRBD1; J: TRBJ2-7; DNA: TGTGCCAGTAGTATTGGGAGACAGGGATACGAGCAGTACTTC; CDR3: CASSIGRQGYEQYF
size: .; V: TRBV10-3; D: .; J: TRBJ2-1; DNA: TGTGCCATCAGTGACCAGCTCAGGGGTCAGGTGAATGAGCAGTTCTTC; CDR3: CAISDQLRGQVNEQFF
size: .; V: TRBV19; D: TRBD1; J: TRBJ2-7; DNA: TGTGCCAGTAGTAGCTACAGGGGAACCGAGCAGTACTTC; CDR3: CASSSYRGTEQYF
size: .; V: TRBV5-6; D: .; J: TRBJ1-1; DNA: TGTGCCAGCAGCTTGGCAGAATCGAACACTGAAGCTTTCTTT; CDR3: CASSLAESNTEAFF
size: .; V: TRBV7-3; D: .; J: TRBJ2-5; DNA: TGTGCCAGCAGCCACACAGGGTGGGATGAGGAGACCCAGTACTTC; CDR3: CASSHTGWDEETQYF
size: .; V: TRBV9; D: TRBD2; J: TRBJ2-2; DNA: TGTGCCAGCAGCGTATTTTACGGGGGGGCCGGGGAGCTGTTTTTT; CDR3: CASSVFYGGAGELFF
size: .; V: TRBV24-1; D: .; J: TRBJ1-2; DNA: TGTGCCACCAGTGATCGACCCACAGAGGGCTACACCTTC; CDR3: CATSDRPTEGYTF
size: .; V: TRBV13; D: TRBD2; J: TRBJ2-1; DNA: TGTGCCAGCAGCTATCTAGCGGGGGATACGAGGGAGCAGTTCTTC; CDR3: CASSYLAGDTREQFF
size: .; V: TRBV4-1; D: TRBD1; J: TRBJ1-2; DNA: TGCGCCAGCAGCCAGCCGACAGGGGGCTTACTCTATGGCTACACCTTC; CDR3: CASSQPTGGLLYGYTF
size: .; V: TRBV10-3; D: .; J: TRBJ2-5; DNA: TGTGCCATCAGTGGGCAGAACCAAGAGACCCAGTACTTC; CDR3: CAISGQNQETQYF
size: .; V: TRBV4-1; D: .; J: TRBJ1-2; DNA: TGCGCCAGCAGCCCCACGGGGTTACTGCCGTATGGCTACACCTTC; CDR3: CASSPTGLLPYGYTF